The TCR beta chain described here comes from a study of control samples from healthy donors and cancer patients. Repertoires were generated with immunoSEQ multiplex PCR, while TCRdb's copy carries only in-frame clones and drops some. The table has about 120,000 clones, roughly 89% seen once. The CDR3 covers 11 residues. Germline CDR1 is SSHAT and CDR2 is FNYEAQ (reference sequence). The germline V and J ends were trimmed by 8 bases and 6 bases, with 10 bases remaining between them. This TCR was sampled from a man younger than 45 in good health. Sequenced sample: blood. This sequence joins TRBV7-7 and TRBJ1-2; D possibly corresponds to TRBD1 (5 bases). CDR3 protein: CASRDFNGYTF. Written as DNA, the CDR3 is TGTGCCAGCCGGGACTTCAATGGCTACACCTTC.